One and the same sample provided the 29 T cell receptor beta chains below, sequenced in a study of human T cells and chemical hapten exposure. Time point specified: patch test 2, 6 weeks after DPC sensitization. Treatment described: therapeutic diphenylcyclopropenone sensitization with weekly scalp DPC. TCRdb re-analysed the RACE reads in MiXCR, keeping a single row per CDR3 protein. The sample contains about 69,000 distinct CDR3 sequences, around a tenth of which appear only once. The specimen comprised whole blood, sampled in connection with sensitization to the hapten diphenylcyclopropenone (DPC). These receptors came from a woman in her fifties or sixties with alopecia areata. Some clones in this sample may be carry-over from other donors' samples.

This clonotype came up many times. CDR3 nucleotide sequence: TGTGCCAGTAGTATTTCGAGGGGTCTAGGTACTGAAGCTTTCTTT. Translating gives CASSISRGLGTEAFF. The V gene is TRBV19, the J gene TRBJ1-1; TRBD1 might be the D (5 bases). CDR1 is LNHDA and CDR2 is SQIVND in the germline V gene (reference sequence). Deletions cut 3 bases from V and 5 bases from J, with 16 bases between. The CDR3 contains 15 residues.

This clonotype has a count of ten or more. The CDR3 sequence: CAWSLFTYTGELFF. In nucleotides, the CDR3 is TGTGCCTGGAGTCTCTTTACGTACACCGGGGAGCTGTTTTTT. The chain couples TRBV30 to TRBJ2-2; D is undetermined. The CDR3 consists of 14 residues. Between the trimmed V and J ends, which lost 2 bases and 3 bases, there was a span of 10 bases. The germline V gene has CDR1 GTSNPN and CDR2 SVGIG (reference sequence).

The chain has TRBV4-2 and TRBJ2-7; D is undetermined. The CDR3 has 16 amino acids. Trimming removed 4 bases from V and 0 bases from J, with 16 bases in between. CDR1 and CDR2 (germline): LGHNA, YNFKEQ. The CDR3 here is CASSLRTQPNSYEQYF. CDR3 nucleotide sequence: TGTGCCAGCAGCCTACGGACCCAACCCAACTCCTACGAGCAGTACTTC.

The sample holds a few counts of this clonotype. V is TRBV19 and J is TRBJ2-7; no clear D gene. CDR1 is LNHDA, CDR2 SQIVND, per germline (reference sequence). The CDR3 covers 13 residues. Trimming cost V 3 bases and J 4 bases, with 10 bases left between them. The CDR3 DNA reads TGTGCCAGTAGTATCCGGACCGATTACGAGCAGTACTTC. As protein: CASSIRTDYEQYF.

This clonotype was counted at least ten times. The rearrangement links TRBV20-1 to TRBJ2-3; 9 bases line up with TRBD1. After removal of 4 bases from V and 0 bases from J, the junction contained 14 bases not matched to a gene. The CDR3 runs 18 residues. CDR1 is DFQATT, CDR2 SNEGSKA, per germline (reference sequence). As DNA, the CDR3 is TGCAGTGCTATAGCCCTTCCGGGACAGGGTTCGAGCACAGATACGCAGTATTTT. Amino acids: CSAIALPGQGSSTDTQYF.

This clonotype came up many times. This chain connects TRBV12-3 or TRBV12-4 to TRBJ1-3; D is unresolved. Trimming took 2 bases from V and 0 from J, leaving 11 bases between them. CDR3 length: 16 residues. Written as DNA, the CDR3 is TGTGCCAGCAGTTTATGGGCGGACTACTCTGGAAACACCATATATTTT. This sequence encodes CASSLWADYSGNTIYF.

There are many counts of this clonotype. Written as DNA, the CDR3 is TGTGCCAGCAGGTACAGGGGCGGCACTGAAGCTTTCTTT. Protein sequence: CASRYRGGTEAFF. The chain links TRBV6-6 to TRBJ1-1; 7 bases fit TRBD1. Germline V gives CDR1 MNHNY, CDR2 SVGAGI (reference sequence). The CDR3 sequence is 13 residues long. With 6 bases clipped from V and 4 bases from J, the junction kept 5 bases outside the gene matches.

This clonotype showed up just a few times. The chain recombines TRBV10-3 with TRBJ2-1; TRBD2 is a possible D gene (5 bases). V lost 6 bases and J lost 4, with 10 bases in between. Germline V CDR1 and CDR2: ENHRY, SYGVKD. The CDR3 sequence is 13 residues long. In DNA, the CDR3 is TGTGCCATCAGCAGTACTAGGTACAATGAGCAGTTCTTC. This encodes CAISSTRYNEQFF.

This clonotype was detected many times. J is TRBJ2-2 and V is TRBV12-3 or TRBV12-4, with 9 positions matching TRBD1. This CDR3 contains 15 residues. After removal of 5 bases from V and 3 bases from J, the junction contained 4 bases not matched to a gene. CDR3 protein: CASSRQGVDTGELFF. In DNA, the CDR3 is TGTGCCAGCAGTCGACAGGGGGTTGACACCGGGGAGCTGTTTTTT.

This clonotype occurred a few times. The chain employs TRBV25-1 and TRBJ1-4; 8 bases fit TRBD1. Per the germline V gene, CDR1 is MGHDK and CDR2 is SYGVNS. The CDR3 extends over 16 amino acids. The ends lost 0 bases at V and 7 bases at J; junction bases unmatched: 7. CDR3 protein: CASSEYDRGRFEKLFF. The CDR3 nucleotides read TGTGCCAGCAGTGAATACGACAGGGGTCGATTTGAAAAACTGTTTTTT. The entire variable domain, with the rest obtained from reference TRBV25-1 and TRBJ1-4, is as follows: EADIYQTPRYLVIGTGKKITLECSQTMGHDKMYWYQQDPGMELHLIHYSYGVNSTEKGDLSSESTVSRIRTEHFPLTLESARPSHTSQYLCASSEYDRGRFEKLFFGSGTQLSVL.

This clonotype has a handful of counts. This chain uses TRBV7-9 with TRBJ2-1; D ambiguous. CDR1 is SEHNR, CDR2 FQNEAQ, per germline (reference sequence). The CDR3 length is 17 residues. Trimming removed 1 base from V and 1 base from J, with 14 bases in between. DNA of the CDR3: TGTGCCAGCAGCTTAGGCAGCGCCCTTAGATCCTACAATGAGCAGTTCTTC. Translated, it gives CASSLGSALRSYNEQFF.

Many counts were recorded for this clonotype. The CDR3 spells CSARDPPITDTQYF. CDR3 in DNA: TGCAGTGCTAGAGATCCGCCGATCACAGATACGCAGTATTTT. The V and J genes are TRBV20-1 and TRBJ2-3; D is uncertain. The germline V gene has CDR1 DFQATT and CDR2 SNEGSKA (reference sequence). Trimming pared 0 bases from V and 2 bases from J, leaving 9 bases between. The CDR3 has 14 amino acids.

This clonotype was observed many times. The V call is TRBV11-2, the J call TRBJ1-5, with D unresolved. CDR1 is SGHAT, CDR2 FQNNGV, per germline. Deletions cut 5 bases from V and 4 bases from J, with 21 bases between. The CDR3 sequence is 17 residues long. CDR3 residues: CASSPDGQPLPNQPQHF. The DNA of the CDR3 is TGTGCCAGCAGCCCGGATGGGCAACCGCTTCCAAATCAGCCCCAGCATTTT.

The chain joins TRBV12-3 or TRBV12-4 to TRBJ2-7; TRBD1 is a possible D gene (6 bases). V was shortened by 6 bases and J by 0 bases, with 18 bases between the two germline ends. This CDR3 has 16 residues. CDR3 region: CASRAEDRPLSYEQYF. CDR3 nucleotides: TGTGCCAGCAGAGCAGAAGACAGGCCCCTCTCCTACGAGCAGTACTTC.

This clonotype was counted many times. The chain links TRBV10-3 to TRBJ2-3; no definite D call. Germline assignment: CDR1 ENHRY and CDR2 SYGVKD. The CDR3 has 13 amino acids. Trimming cost V 2 bases and J 3 bases, with 6 bases left between them. CDR3 sequence reads: CAISEVVTDTQYF. The CDR3 coding sequence is TGTGCCATCAGTGAGGTAGTAACAGATACGCAGTATTTT.

The gene calls are TRBV28 and TRBJ2-3; no clear D. Trimming removed 7 bases from V and 2 bases from J, with 19 bases in between. Germline CDR1 is MDHEN and CDR2 is SYDVKM. The CDR3 loop spans 16 amino acids. Here the CDR3 DNA reads TGTGCCAGCACCCCCGGCCAGCTGGCCTACACAGATACGCAGTATTTT. Amino acid sequence: CASTPGQLAYTDTQYF.

The chain recombines TRBV7-2 with TRBJ1-4; D is undetermined. This CDR3 spans 14 amino acids. The germline V gene encodes CDR1 SGHTA and CDR2 FQGNSA. V lost 5 bases and J 0 bases, leaving 7 bases between the germline ends. This CDR3 is CASSPYATNEKLFF. Here the CDR3 DNA reads TGTGCCAGCAGCCCCTATGCAACTAATGAAAAACTGTTTTTT.

This clonotype was counted many times. CDR3 region: CASSLPVDRVSTGELFF. For the CDR3, the DNA is TGTGCCAGCAGCTTACCCGTTGACAGGGTCAGCACCGGGGAGCTGTTTTTT. This chain links TRBV11-2 with TRBJ2-2; 7 positions agree with TRBD1. The CDR3 has 17 amino acids. Germline CDR1 and CDR2: SGHAT and FQNNGV. Trimming removed 2 bases from V and 4 bases from J; junction bases left unmatched: 10.

This clonotype was counted between two and nine times. J is TRBJ2-7 and V is TRBV20-1, with a tentative D call TRBD1 (5 bases). V was pared by 3 bases and J by 3 bases, with 9 bases between. The germline CDR1 and CDR2 sequences are DFQATT and SNEGSKA (reference sequence). CDR3 length: 12 residues. The CDR3, as DNA: TGCAGTGCTAGTAGGGGCAGCTACGAGCAGTACTTC. Protein sequence: CSASRGSYEQYF.

This rearrangement joins TRBV25-1 to TRBJ1-1, with D perhaps TRBD1 (6 bases). The CDR3 has 13 amino acids. Trimming cost V 6 bases and J 2 bases, with 10 bases left between them. Germline values: CDR1 MGHDK, CDR2 SYGVNS. CDR3 nucleotide sequence: TGTGCCAGCAGCAGGGGAATCAACACTGAAGCTTTCTTT. It codes for CASSRGINTEAFF.

This clonotype occurred many times. The chain has TRBV3-1 and TRBJ2-7; tentatively, D is TRBD2 (6 bases). Germline V gene lookup returns CDR1 LGHDT and CDR2 YNNKEL (reference sequence). The V end was cut by 4 bases, the J end by 6 bases, with 13 bases between. The CDR3 consists of 13 residues. CDR3: CASSRGTVGEQYF. DNA for the CDR3: TGTGCCAGCAGCCGCGGGACGGTGGGCGAGCAGTACTTC.

This clonotype was counted many times. The genes are TRBV3-1 and TRBJ2-1, with D unclear. The CDR3 length is 15 residues. CDR1 LGHDT and CDR2 YNNKEL come from the germline V gene (reference sequence). V lost 4 bases to trimming and J lost 0 bases, with 10 bases between them. This CDR3 reads CASSPPTSSYNEQFF. CDR3 DNA sequence: TGTGCCAGCAGCCCGCCTACCAGCTCCTACAATGAGCAGTTCTTC.

The chain combines TRBV10-3 with TRBJ1-2; D not certain. V dropped 4 bases and J dropped 2 bases, with 14 bases sitting between them. Looked up from germline, CDR1 is ENHRY and CDR2 is SYGVKD. The CDR3 totals 15 residues. The CDR3 reads CAISASGTSNYGYTF. CDR3 DNA sequence: TGTGCCATCAGTGCATCAGGAACTTCAAACTATGGCTACACCTTC.

This clonotype was counted many times. This chain connects TRBV19 to TRBJ2-7, with TRBD2 matching 10 bases. The V and J ends lost 5 bases and 2 bases, in that order; junction bases with no gene match: 9. Germline-derived CDR1 and CDR2 are LNHDA and SQIVND (reference sequence). CDR3 length: 16 amino acids. CDR3 amino acids: CASSDETSGRTYEQYF. DNA for the CDR3: TGTGCCAGTAGTGACGAGACTAGCGGGCGAACCTACGAGCAGTACTTC.

This clonotype was picked up many times. The rearrangement links TRBV2 to TRBJ1-1; no clear D gene. Germline-derived CDR1 and CDR2 are SNHLY and FYNNEI. The CDR3 totals 14 residues. The germline V and J ends were trimmed by 8 bases and 5 bases, with 18 bases remaining between them. CDR3 DNA: TGTGCCAGCGCCCCCACGTGGTCGGGGACTGAAGCTTTCTTT. Protein: CASAPTWSGTEAFF.

This clonotype has a count of ten or more. The genes are TRBV6-1 and TRBJ2-2; 9 nucleotides align to TRBD2. V was clipped by 11 bases and J by 3 bases; unmatched bases: 16. Germline V gene lookup returns CDR1 MNHNS and CDR2 SASEGT. The CDR3 loop spans 17 amino acids. CDR3 in amino acids: CAGSPLSGSGYTGELFF. The CDR3 DNA sequence: TGTGCCGGTTCTCCACTTAGCGGGAGCGGGTACACCGGGGAGCTGTTTTTT.

Many counts were recorded for this clonotype. This chain links TRBV20-1 with TRBJ1-1; D might be TRBD1 (6 bases). Trimming cost V 0 bases and J 6 bases, with 17 bases left between them. The CDR3 runs to 15 residues. CDR1 DFQATT and CDR2 SNEGSKA come from the germline V gene (reference sequence). The CDR3 bases are TGCAGTGCTAGAGATCCCCTTAGACAGGAGGCTGAAGCTTTCTTT. Translation: CSARDPLRQEAEAFF.

There are many counts of this clonotype. The chain is built from TRBV19 and TRBJ1-5; TRBD1 is a possible D gene (5 bases). CDR3 length: 15 residues. Germline loops: CDR1 LNHDA, CDR2 SQIVND (reference sequence). Trimming took off 1 base at V and 0 bases at J, with 7 bases between the two ends. The CDR3 DNA follows: TGTGCCAGTAGTATAGGACAGACTAGCAATCAGCCCCAGCATTTT. Encoded protein: CASSIGQTSNQPQHF.

The chain couples TRBV2 to TRBJ1-4; D possibly corresponds to TRBD1 (5 bases). Germline V gives CDR1 SNHLY, CDR2 FYNNEI. The CDR3 runs to 13 residues. The germline V and J ends were trimmed by 4 bases and 6 bases, with 9 bases remaining between them. CDR3: CASSGQGDEKLFF. Written as DNA, the CDR3 is TGTGCCAGCAGTGGACAAGGGGATGAAAAACTGTTTTTT.